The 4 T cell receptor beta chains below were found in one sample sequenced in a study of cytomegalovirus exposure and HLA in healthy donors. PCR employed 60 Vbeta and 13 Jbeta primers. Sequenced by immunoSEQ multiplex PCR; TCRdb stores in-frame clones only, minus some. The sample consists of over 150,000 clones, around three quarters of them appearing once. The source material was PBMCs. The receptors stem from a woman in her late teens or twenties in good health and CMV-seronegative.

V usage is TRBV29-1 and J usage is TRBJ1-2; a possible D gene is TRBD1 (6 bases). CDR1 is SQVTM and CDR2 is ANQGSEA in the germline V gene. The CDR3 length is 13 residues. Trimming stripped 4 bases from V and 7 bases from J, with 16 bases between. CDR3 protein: CSVGLQGRGGYTF. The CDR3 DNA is TGCAGCGTTGGTCTCCAGGGGCGAGGTGGCTACACCTTC.

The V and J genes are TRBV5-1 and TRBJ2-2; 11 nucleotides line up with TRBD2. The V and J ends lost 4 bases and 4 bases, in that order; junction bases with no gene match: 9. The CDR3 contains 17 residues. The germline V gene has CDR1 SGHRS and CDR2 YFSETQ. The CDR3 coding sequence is TGCGCCAGCAGCGAGGGACTAGCGGTTTCTTTCACCGGGGAGCTGTTTTTT. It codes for CASSEGLAVSFTGELFF.

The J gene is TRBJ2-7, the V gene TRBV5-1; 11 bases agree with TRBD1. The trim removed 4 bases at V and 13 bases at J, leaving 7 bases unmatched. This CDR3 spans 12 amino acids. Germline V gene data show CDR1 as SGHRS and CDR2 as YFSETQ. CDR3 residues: CASSIGQGAEYF. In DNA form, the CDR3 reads TGCGCCAGCAGCATTGGACAGGGGGCTGAATACTTC. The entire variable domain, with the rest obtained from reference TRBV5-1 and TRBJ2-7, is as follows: KAGVTQTPRYLIKTRGQQVTLSCSPISGHRSVSWYQQTPGQGLQFLFEYFSETQRNKGNFPGRFSGRQFSNSRSEMNVSTLELGDSALYLCASSIGQGAEYFGPGTRLTVT.

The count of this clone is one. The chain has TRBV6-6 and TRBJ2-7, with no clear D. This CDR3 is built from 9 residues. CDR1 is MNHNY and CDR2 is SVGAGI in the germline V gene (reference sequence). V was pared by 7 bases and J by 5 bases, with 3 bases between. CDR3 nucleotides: TGTGCCAGCACAGACGAGCAGTACTTC. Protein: CASTDEQYF.